The 32 T cell receptor beta chains in this list originate from one sample, sequenced in a study of control samples from healthy donors and cancer patients. The method was immunoSEQ multiplex PCR; TCRdb's version includes in-frame clones alone and lacks a portion of them. The sample consists of roughly 370,000 clones, 80% to 95% of them appearing once. Sequencing was performed on PBMCs. These receptors all come from a man in his forties or fifties with head and neck cancer.

This clone was detected only once. The chain joins TRBV9 to TRBJ1-1; no clear D. Germline CDR1 reads SGDLS; CDR2 reads YYNGEE. The CDR3 is 14 amino acids. Trimming left V 1 base short and J 6 bases short, with 13 bases between. Here the CDR3 DNA reads TGTGCCAGCAGCGTAATGGGTATTGACGCTGAAGCTTTCTTT. It codes for CASSVMGIDAEAFF.

As regards this clone: At one of its ends the junction is not consistent with the germline gene, which may arise from a read error. V and J are TRBV2 and TRBJ2-6; possibly TRBD1 for D (5 bases). CDR3 length equals 17 residues. From germline, CDR1 is SNHLY and CDR2 FYNNEI. In nucleotides, the CDR3 is TGTGCCAGCAGGGAAGGGGTGTTGACCGGGCGAGCCAACGTCCTGACTTTC. This gives the protein CASREGVLTGRANVLTF.

The chain couples TRBV19 to TRBJ1-2; possibly TRBD1 for D (5 bases). The V end was cut by 5 bases, the J end by 1 base, with 23 bases between. This CDR3 is built from 18 residues. Germline assignment: CDR1 LNHDA and CDR2 SQIVND (reference sequence). The CDR3 DNA is TGTGCCAGTAGTGTGAGCAGGGACCTAACCTACATTAACTATGGCTACACCTTC. This translates into CASSVSRDLTYINYGYTF.

The chain carries TRBV7-9 and TRBJ1-3; possibly TRBD1 for D (5 bases). This CDR3 is built from 17 residues. Trimming stripped 1 base from V and 0 bases from J, with 13 bases between. Germline CDR1 and CDR2: SEHNR and FQNEAQ (reference sequence). CDR3 nucleotide sequence: TGTGCCAGCAGCTTAGTCGGGCGGGGGAGCTCTGGAAACACCATATATTTT. Residues: CASSLVGRGSSGNTIYF.

The chain is built from TRBV30 and TRBJ2-1; D might be TRBD1 (6 bases). This CDR3 has 12 amino acids. Germline loops: CDR1 GTSNPN, CDR2 SVGIG (reference sequence). V lost 4 bases, J lost 8 bases, and 12 bases lay in between. The CDR3 loop is CAWTGVWDEQFF. The CDR3 nucleotides are TGTGCCTGGACAGGGGTTTGGGATGAGCAGTTCTTC.

V is TRBV19 and J is TRBJ1-4, with 8 positions matching TRBD1. Germline V gene data show CDR1 as LNHDA and CDR2 as SQIVND (reference sequence). This CDR3 is 13 amino acids long. V trimming: 5 bases; J trimming: 6 bases; junction bases outside the gene matches: 2. CDR3 nucleotides: TGTGCCAGTAGTGGACAGGGTTATGAAAAACTGTTTTTT. Amino acid sequence: CASSGQGYEKLFF.

This clone was observed a single time. The J gene is TRBJ2-1, the V gene TRBV24-1, with TRBD2 matching 9 bases. This CDR3 contains 16 residues. The germline CDR1 and CDR2 sequences are KGHDR and SFDVKD. V shed 0 bases and J 7 bases; nucleotides not matched to a gene: 6. The CDR3 DNA is TGTGCCACCAGTGATTTGAGCGGGGGGCCATGGAATGAGCAGTTCTTC. Protein: CATSDLSGGPWNEQFF.

The CDR3 is CASSLLGTSYNEQFF. Here the CDR3 DNA reads TGTGCCAGCAGCTTATTGGGGACTTCCTACAATGAGCAGTTCTTC. This rearrangement joins TRBV7-3 to TRBJ2-1, with D possibly matching TRBD2 (6 bases). V shed 2 bases and J shed 1 base, with 9 bases lying between them. CDR3 length equals 15 residues. Germline V lookup: CDR1 SGHTA, CDR2 FQGTGA.

This chain joins TRBV29-1 and TRBJ1-2, with 10 positions matching TRBD1. The CDR3 spans 15 residues. V shed 5 bases and J 4 bases; nucleotides not matched to a gene: 10. Per the germline V gene, CDR1 is SQVTM and CDR2 is ANQGSEA. For the CDR3, the DNA is TGCAGCGTTCGACAGGGGGCTCCCTCAATCTATGGCTACACCTTC. Translation: CSVRQGAPSIYGYTF. The variable domain in full, with the rest retrieved from reference TRBV29-1 and TRBJ1-2, is SAVISQKPSRDICQRGTSLTIQCQVDSQVTMMFWYRQQPGQSLTLIATANQGSEATYESGFVIDKFPISRPNLTFSTLTVSNMSPEDSSIYLCSVRQGAPSIYGYTFGSGTRLTVV.

The chain is built from TRBV4-1 and TRBJ2-1; 11 positions match TRBD2. The J segment lost 4 bases and the V segment lost 0 bases, leaving 5 bases of the junction unmatched. This CDR3 is 17 amino acids long. Germline CDR1 and CDR2: MGHRA and YSYEKL. The CDR3 DNA sequence: TGCGCCAGCAGCCAAGATCTTCTAGCGGGGGGTTACAATGAGCAGTTCTTC. Translation gives CASSQDLLAGGYNEQFF.

As concerns this clone: Other DNA sequences in the same sample also yield this CDR3. CDR3 coding DNA: TGTGCCAGCAGTCTCCCCTCTGGAAACACCATATATTTT. Its translation is CASSLPSGNTIYF. The rearrangement links TRBV11-2 to TRBJ1-3; D uncertain. The CDR3 has 13 residues. CDR1 and CDR2 (germline): SGHAT, FQNNGV. V was trimmed by 6 bases and J by 0 bases, leaving 6 bases between them.

The table lists this clone with a few counts. Other DNA sequences in this sample translate to the same CDR3. V is TRBV19 and J is TRBJ1-5; D not certain. V was clipped by 3 bases and J by 7 bases, with 7 bases between them. CDR3 length: 12 residues. Germline-derived CDR1 and CDR2 are LNHDA and SQIVND (reference sequence). This CDR3 reads CASSIEVQPQHF. CDR3 sequence (DNA): TGTGCCAGTAGTATTGAGGTCCAGCCCCAGCATTTT.

This chain joins TRBV28 and TRBJ1-2, with a possible D match to TRBD1 (5 bases). CDR1 MDHEN and CDR2 SYDVKM come from the germline V gene. CDR3 length: 15 amino acids. The ends were cut back, 6 bases at V and 4 bases at J, with 18 bases in the middle. DNA for the CDR3: TGTGCCAGCAGACGGGGACGGATGGAGGGCTATGGCTACACCTTC. Its translation is CASRRGRMEGYGYTF.

The chain carries TRBV10-2 and TRBJ2-7; D not resolved. Germline values: CDR1 WSHSY, CDR2 SAAADI. This CDR3 has 13 amino acids. V was cut by 1 base and J by 2 bases, with 6 bases left in between. In nucleotides, the CDR3 is TGCGCCAGCAGTGAGTTGCGAGCCTACGAGCAGTACTTC. Its protein product is CASSELRAYEQYF.

This clone has a single count. The chain employs TRBV2 and TRBJ2-7; 14 bases are a match to TRBD2. This CDR3 has 19 amino acids. V lost 6 bases to trimming and J lost 2 bases; unmatched junction nucleotides: 15. Germline CDR1 SNHLY, CDR2 FYNNEI. CDR3 residues: CASSSEGTSGSRAPYEQYF. The DNA for the CDR3 is TGTGCCAGCAGCTCGGAAGGGACTAGCGGGAGTCGAGCCCCCTACGAGCAGTACTTC.

CDR3 nucleotide sequence: TGTGCCAGCAGTTTCAGGCAGAACACTGAAGCTTTCTTT. Protein: CASSFRQNTEAFF. This sequence joins TRBV27 and TRBJ1-1, with D hard to call. The CDR3 loop spans 13 amino acids. In germline, CDR1 is MNHEY, CDR2 SMNVEV (reference sequence). The ends were cut back, 3 bases at V and 1 base at J, with 6 bases in the middle.

On this clone itself: The sample carries other DNA sequences with the same CDR3. CDR3 region: CASGEHTGELFF. The CDR3 DNA reads as TGTGCTAGTGGGGAGCACACCGGGGAGCTGTTTTTT. This chain links TRBV12-5 with TRBJ2-2; D unclear. Trimming took 6 bases from V and 3 from J, leaving 5 bases between them. The germline gives CDR1 LGHNT, CDR2 FRNRAP. The CDR3 totals 12 residues.

As for this clone: Other DNA sequences in the same sample also yield this CDR3. CDR3 protein: CSVEGTGTYNEQFF. CDR3 DNA: TGCAGCGTTGAGGGGACAGGGACCTACAATGAGCAGTTCTTC. The rearrangement uses TRBV29-1 and TRBJ2-1, with TRBD1 identical over 9 bases. J lost 2 bases, V lost 3 bases, and 2 bases had no gene match. Germline V gene data show CDR1 as SQVTM and CDR2 as ANQGSEA. The CDR3 has 14 residues.

The rearrangement joins TRBV28 to TRBJ1-2; 8 bases fit TRBD1. The V gene end was trimmed by 6 bases and the J gene end by 8 bases; junction bases not matched to a gene: 8. CDR1 is MDHEN, CDR2 SYDVKM, per germline. The CDR3 sequence is 13 residues long. DNA of the CDR3: TGTGCCAGCAGGCCGACAGGGGAGGGGGGCTACACCTTC. Its translation: CASRPTGEGGYTF.

This sequence joins TRBV13 and TRBJ1-1; 7 nucleotides line up with TRBD1. J lost 5 bases, V lost 4 bases, and 7 bases had no gene match. The CDR3 extends over 14 amino acids. Germline values: CDR1 PRHDT, CDR2 FYEKMQ (reference sequence). The CDR3 region has the DNA TGTGCCAGCAGCTCGCACAGGGGAGAAACTGAAGCTTTCTTT. The encoded protein is CASSSHRGETEAFF.

The V call is TRBV27, the J call TRBJ2-3, with 11 positions matching TRBD2. V was clipped by 6 bases and J by 1 base; unmatched bases: 6. The CDR3 sequence is 16 residues long. Germline lookup yields CDR1 MNHEY and CDR2 SMNVEV (reference sequence). DNA for the CDR3: TGTGCCAGCAGAAAGGTAGCGGGAGGGGGCACAGATACGCAGTATTTT. This sequence encodes CASRKVAGGGTDTQYF.

J is TRBJ2-7 and V is TRBV3-1 (or the pseudogene TRBV3-2); 9 bases line up with TRBD2. Germline CDR1 reads LGHDT; CDR2 reads YNNKEL (reference sequence). V lost 2 bases to trimming and J lost 8 bases; unmatched junction nucleotides: 10. The CDR3 is made up of 15 amino acids. The CDR3 protein is CASSQSGGRARKQYF. In DNA form, the CDR3 reads TGTGCCAGCAGCCAATCCGGCGGGAGGGCAAGAAAGCAGTACTTC.

The rearrangement joins TRBV20-1 to TRBJ2-7; D not resolved. The V end was cut by 3 bases, the J end by 0 bases, with 12 bases between. The CDR3 runs 14 residues. Germline CDR1 is DFQATT and CDR2 is SNEGSKA (reference sequence). CDR3 amino acids: CSASRQPSSYEQYF. Here the CDR3 DNA reads TGCAGTGCTAGTCGGCAGCCTAGCTCCTACGAGCAGTACTTC.

The chain is built from TRBV7-3 and TRBJ1-1, with D unclear. The CDR3 runs 14 residues. The germline V and J ends were trimmed by 5 bases and 5 bases, with 15 bases remaining between them. Germline-derived CDR1 and CDR2 are SGHTA and FQGTGA. CDR3 in DNA: TGTGCCAGCAGCCCCCAGGCCGGACTGACTGAAGCTTTCTTT. Its translation is CASSPQAGLTEAFF.

CDR3 sequence: CASGPTGGSGANVLTF. DNA for the CDR3: TGTGCTAGTGGTCCGACAGGGGGATCTGGGGCCAACGTCCTGACTTTC. V is TRBV12-5 and J is TRBJ2-6, with 9 bases fitting TRBD1. The CDR3 consists of 16 residues. J gave up 1 base and V 5 bases, and 3 bases lay outside the gene matches. Germline CDR1 is LGHNT and CDR2 is FRNRAP. Together with reference TRBV12-5 and TRBJ2-6, the CDR3 gives the full variable domain: DARVTQTPRHKVTEMGQEVTMRCQPILGHNTVFWYRQTMMQGLELLAYFRNRAPLDDSGMPKDRFSAEMPDATLATLKIQPSEPRDSAVYFCASGPTGGSGANVLTFGAGSRLTVL.

In nucleotides, the CDR3 is TGTGCCAGCAGCTTAGTTACAGGGAACACTGAAGCTTTCTTT. Translation: CASSLVTGNTEAFF. The chain recombines TRBV7-9 with TRBJ1-1, with D possibly TRBD1 on 5 matching bases. Germline V gene sequence: CDR1 SEHNR, CDR2 FQNEAQ (reference sequence). CDR3 size: 14 residues. V dropped 1 base and J dropped 1 base, with 7 bases sitting between them.

The chain combines TRBV30 with TRBJ1-4; D remains ambiguous. V dropped 5 bases and J dropped 1 base, with 11 bases sitting between them. The length of the CDR3 is 14 residues. Germline V lookup: CDR1 GTSNPN, CDR2 SVGIG (reference sequence). The CDR3, as DNA: TGTGCCTGGTCCGGCCGGAAAACTAATGAAAAACTGTTTTTT. Protein sequence: CAWSGRKTNEKLFF.

The gene calls are TRBV4-1 and TRBJ1-6; 8 nucleotides line up with TRBD1. The germline V gene encodes CDR1 MGHRA and CDR2 YSYEKL. The CDR3 has 16 residues. V lost 7 bases to trimming and J lost 4 bases; unmatched junction nucleotides: 9. The CDR3 sequence is CASTEDREEYNSPLHF. DNA for the CDR3: TGCGCCAGCACCGAGGACAGGGAGGAATATAATTCACCCCTCCACTTT.

J is TRBJ1-1 and V is TRBV30, with a weak D call TRBD1 (5 bases). CDR3 length: 11 amino acids. Trimming pared 0 bases from V and 7 bases from J, leaving 6 bases between. Germline V CDR1 and CDR2: GTSNPN, SVGIG (reference sequence). CDR3 sequence reads: CAWSVQVEAFF. The CDR3 DNA follows: TGTGCCTGGAGTGTACAGGTTGAAGCTTTCTTT.

The rearrangement links TRBV2 to TRBJ1-5; 8 positions agree with TRBD1. Germline values: CDR1 SNHLY, CDR2 FYNNEI. This CDR3 comprises 12 residues. After removal of 7 bases from V and 7 bases from J, the junction contained 3 bases not matched to a gene. The CDR3 nucleotides are TGTGCCAGCACAGGGGGCGGCCAGCCCCAGCATTTT. Protein product: CASTGGGQPQHF.

The chain has TRBV5-3 and TRBJ2-7; unclear D gene. TRBV5-3 is annotated as an ORF whose role is uncertain. V was shortened by 7 bases and J by 3 bases, with 11 bases between the two germline ends. The CDR3 length is 12 residues. CDR3 in DNA: TGTGCCAGATTTCTCGGTTTCTACGAGCAGTACTTC. It codes for CARFLGFYEQYF.

A word on this clone: One end of the junction does not line up with germline, which may come from a read error. The rearrangement links TRBV5-6 to TRBJ1-2; D might be TRBD1 (5 bases). Germline V CDR1 and CDR2: SGHDT, YYEEEE. CDR3 length equals 13 residues. As DNA, the CDR3 is TGTGCCCGCAGCCGGGCGGGGGGGAATGGCTACACCTTC. This encodes CARSRAGGNGYTF.